The T cell receptor (beta chain) under discussion was sequenced for a study of T cells in Graves' hyperthyroidism and ophthalmopathy. Findings and limits, study-wide: Blood also carried most thyroid clonotypes expanded above 0.001.

Diagnostic decisions used clinical symptoms, serum thyroxine and TRAb, thyroid ultrasound and orbital computed tomography. CDR1 is MNHEY and CDR2 is SMNVEV in the germline V gene (reference sequence). V was cut by 6 bases and J by 5 bases, with 10 bases left in between. The length of the CDR3 is 12 residues. This clonotype was counted many times. What it binds is not known. TCR beta CDR3 region amplification was performed from RNA transcripts. Researchers ran a first-round RT-PCR on the TCR CDR3 using the HTBI primer set. TCRdb ran MiXCR on the multiplex PCR reads and lists one entry per CDR3 protein. The sample has some 350,000 distinct CDR3 sequences; roughly 15% are singletons.

The clonotype was recovered from a woman in her thirties or forties with Graves' ophthalmopathy. Sequenced: blood. V gene TRBV27 combines with J gene TRBJ1-2; D not resolved. CDR3 in amino acids: CASRRDGYGYTF. CDR3 DNA sequence: TGTGCCAGCAGAAGAGATGGGTATGGCTACACCTTC.